The subject of this entry is one T cell receptor (beta chain). Its antigen remains unknown. The data were obtained in a study of T cells in Graves' hyperthyroidism and ophthalmopathy. Overall study results and limits: A 13 V-J signature model discriminated ophthalmopathy versus stable hyperthyroidism.

Germline lookup yields CDR1 SEHNR and CDR2 FQNEAQ (reference sequence). V was clipped by 7 bases and J by 1 base, with 13 bases between them. The CDR3 spans 15 residues. RNA transcripts served as the template for amplifying TCR beta CDR3 regions. The HTBI primer set drove a first-round RT-PCR of the TCR CDR3. TCRdb processed the multiplex PCR reads anew with MiXCR; each CDR3 protein has one entry. Of 600,000 to 700,000 distinct CDR3 sequences listed, 45% are singletons. This clonotype was sampled from an adult man with Graves' disease, either hyperthyroidism or ophthalmopathy (not recorded which). Sample: peripheral blood or thyroid tissue (not recorded which). The chain recombines TRBV7-9 with TRBJ2-2; a weak D match, TRBD1 (6 bases). CDR3 in DNA: TGTGCCAGCACCTCGGCAGGGGAGAACACCGGGGAGCTGTTTTTT. Translated: CASTSAGENTGELFF.